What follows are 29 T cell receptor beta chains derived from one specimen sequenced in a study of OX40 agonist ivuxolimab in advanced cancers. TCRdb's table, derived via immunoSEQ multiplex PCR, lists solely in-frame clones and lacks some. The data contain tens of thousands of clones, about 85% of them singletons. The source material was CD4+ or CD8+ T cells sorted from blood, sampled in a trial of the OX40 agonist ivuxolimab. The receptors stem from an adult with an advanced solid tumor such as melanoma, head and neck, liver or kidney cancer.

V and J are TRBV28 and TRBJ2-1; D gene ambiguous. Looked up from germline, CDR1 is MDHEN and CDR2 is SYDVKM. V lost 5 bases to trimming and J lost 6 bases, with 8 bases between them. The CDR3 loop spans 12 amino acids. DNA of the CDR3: TGTGCCAGCAGTGTCAGGTTCAATGAGCAGTTCTTC. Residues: CASSVRFNEQFF. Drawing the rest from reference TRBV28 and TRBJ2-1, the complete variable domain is DVKVTQSSRYLVKRTGEKVFLECVQDMDHENMFWYRQDPGLGLRLIYFSYDVKMKEKGDIPEGYSVSREKKERFSLILESASTNQTSMYLCASSVRFNEQFFGPGTRLTVL.

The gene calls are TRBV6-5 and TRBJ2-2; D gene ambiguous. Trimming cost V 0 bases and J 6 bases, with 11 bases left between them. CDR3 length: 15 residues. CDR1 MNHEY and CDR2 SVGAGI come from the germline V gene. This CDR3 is CASSYSFSLSGELFF. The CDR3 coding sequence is TGTGCCAGCAGTTACTCTTTCTCGTTGTCCGGGGAGCTGTTTTTT.

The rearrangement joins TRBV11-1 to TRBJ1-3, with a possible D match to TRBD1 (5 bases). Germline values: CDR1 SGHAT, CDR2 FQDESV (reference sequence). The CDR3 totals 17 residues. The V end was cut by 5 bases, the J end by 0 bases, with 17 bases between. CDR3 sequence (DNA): TGTGCCAGCAGCCCAAGGCGTAGGGGAAGCTCTGGAAACACCATATATTTT. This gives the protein CASSPRRRGSSGNTIYF.

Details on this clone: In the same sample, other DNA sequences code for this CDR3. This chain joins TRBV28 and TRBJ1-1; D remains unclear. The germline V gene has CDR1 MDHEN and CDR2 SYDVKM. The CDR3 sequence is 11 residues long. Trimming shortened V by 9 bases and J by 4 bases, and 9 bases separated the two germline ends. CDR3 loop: CASASGTEAFF. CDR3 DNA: TGTGCCAGTGCCTCGGGCACTGAAGCTTTCTTT. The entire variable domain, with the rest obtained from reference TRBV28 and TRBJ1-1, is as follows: DVKVTQSSRYLVKRTGEKVFLECVQDMDHENMFWYRQDPGLGLRLIYFSYDVKMKEKGDIPEGYSVSREKKERFSLILESASTNQTSMYLCASASGTEAFFGQGTRLTVV.

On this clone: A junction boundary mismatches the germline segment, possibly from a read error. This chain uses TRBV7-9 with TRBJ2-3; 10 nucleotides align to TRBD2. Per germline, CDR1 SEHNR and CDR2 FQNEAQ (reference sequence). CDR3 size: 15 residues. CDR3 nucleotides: TGTGCCAGCAGCCTAGCGGGAGAAAGGACAGATACGCAGTATTTT. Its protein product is CASSLAGERTDTQYF.

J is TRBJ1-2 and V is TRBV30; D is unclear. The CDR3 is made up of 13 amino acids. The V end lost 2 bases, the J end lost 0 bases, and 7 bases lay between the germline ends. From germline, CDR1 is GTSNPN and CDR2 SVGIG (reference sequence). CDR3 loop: CAWSRTANYGYTF. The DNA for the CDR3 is TGTGCCTGGAGTCGAACAGCTAACTATGGCTACACCTTC.

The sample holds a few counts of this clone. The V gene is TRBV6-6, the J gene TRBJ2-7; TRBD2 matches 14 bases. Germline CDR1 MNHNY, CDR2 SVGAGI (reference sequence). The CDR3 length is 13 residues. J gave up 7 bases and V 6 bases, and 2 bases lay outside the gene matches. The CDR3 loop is CASRTSGGEEQYF. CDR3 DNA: TGTGCCAGCAGGACTAGCGGGGGGGAGGAGCAGTACTTC.

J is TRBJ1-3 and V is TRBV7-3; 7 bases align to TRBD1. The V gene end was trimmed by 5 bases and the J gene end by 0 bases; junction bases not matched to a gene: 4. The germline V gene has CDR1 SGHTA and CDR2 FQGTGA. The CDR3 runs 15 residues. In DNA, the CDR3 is TGTGCCAGCAGCAGGGGACAGCCCTCTGGAAACACCATATATTTT. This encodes CASSRGQPSGNTIYF.

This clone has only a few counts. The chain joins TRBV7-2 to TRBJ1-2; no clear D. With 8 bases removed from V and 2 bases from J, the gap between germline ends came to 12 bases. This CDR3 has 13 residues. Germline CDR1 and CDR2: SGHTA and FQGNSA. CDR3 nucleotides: TGTGCCAGCCCCCTCCGTGGGAACTATGGCTACACCTTC. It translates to CASPLRGNYGYTF.

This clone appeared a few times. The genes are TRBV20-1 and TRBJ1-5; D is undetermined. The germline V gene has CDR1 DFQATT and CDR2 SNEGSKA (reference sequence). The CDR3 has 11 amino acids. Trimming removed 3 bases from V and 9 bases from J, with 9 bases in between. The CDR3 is CSASSYSPQHF. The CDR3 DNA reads TGCAGTGCTAGCTCGTATTCGCCCCAGCATTTT.

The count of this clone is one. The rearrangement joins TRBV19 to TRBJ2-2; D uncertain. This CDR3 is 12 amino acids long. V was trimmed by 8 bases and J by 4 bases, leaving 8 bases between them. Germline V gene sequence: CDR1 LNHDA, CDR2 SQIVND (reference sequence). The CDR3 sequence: CASGGFTGELFF. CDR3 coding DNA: TGTGCCAGTGGTGGATTCACCGGGGAGCTGTTTTTT.

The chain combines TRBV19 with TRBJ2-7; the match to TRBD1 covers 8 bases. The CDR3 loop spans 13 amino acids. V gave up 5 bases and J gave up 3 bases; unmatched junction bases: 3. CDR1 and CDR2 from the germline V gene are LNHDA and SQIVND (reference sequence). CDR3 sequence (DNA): TGTGCCAGTAGTTACAGGGGGTACTACGAGCAGTACTTC. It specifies CASSYRGYYEQYF.

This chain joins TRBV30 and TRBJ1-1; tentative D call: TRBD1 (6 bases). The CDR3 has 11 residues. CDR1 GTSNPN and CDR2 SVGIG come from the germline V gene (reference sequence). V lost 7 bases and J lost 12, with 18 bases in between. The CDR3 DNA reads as TGTGCCTCGTGGGACAACCGGAAGACTTTCTTT. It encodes CASWDNRKTFF. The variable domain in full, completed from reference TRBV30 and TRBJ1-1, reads SQTIHQWPATLVQPVGSPLSLECTVEGTSNPNLYWYRQAAGRGLQLLFYSVGIGQISSEVPQNLSASRPQDRQFILSSKKLLLSDSGFYLCASWDNRKTFFGQGTRLTVV.

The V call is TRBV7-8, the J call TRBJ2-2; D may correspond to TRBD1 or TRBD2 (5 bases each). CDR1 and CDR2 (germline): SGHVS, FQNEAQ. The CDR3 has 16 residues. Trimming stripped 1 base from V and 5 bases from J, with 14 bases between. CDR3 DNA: TGTGCCAGCAGCTTAGGGGTGCGAGGGACGACCGGGGAGCTGTTTTTT. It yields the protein CASSLGVRGTTGELFF.

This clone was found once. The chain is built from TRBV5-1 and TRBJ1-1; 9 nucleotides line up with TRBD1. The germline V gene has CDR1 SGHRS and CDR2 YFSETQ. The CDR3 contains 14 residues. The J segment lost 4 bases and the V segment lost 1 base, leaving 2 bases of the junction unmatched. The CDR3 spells CASSLKDRGTEAFF. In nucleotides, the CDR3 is TGCGCCAGCAGCTTGAAGGACAGGGGCACTGAAGCTTTCTTT.

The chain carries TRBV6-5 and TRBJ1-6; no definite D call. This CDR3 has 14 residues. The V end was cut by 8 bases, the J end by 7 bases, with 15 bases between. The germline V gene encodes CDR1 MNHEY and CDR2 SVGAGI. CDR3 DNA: TGTGCCAGCTTATCAAGGCAGGCGAATTCACCCCTCCACTTT. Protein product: CASLSRQANSPLHF.

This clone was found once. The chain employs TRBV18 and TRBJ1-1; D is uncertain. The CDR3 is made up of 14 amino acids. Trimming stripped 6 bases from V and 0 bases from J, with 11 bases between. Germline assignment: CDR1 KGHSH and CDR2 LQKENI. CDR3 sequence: CASSPSQVNTEAFF. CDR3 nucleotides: TGTGCCAGCTCCCCCTCTCAGGTGAACACTGAAGCTTTCTTT.

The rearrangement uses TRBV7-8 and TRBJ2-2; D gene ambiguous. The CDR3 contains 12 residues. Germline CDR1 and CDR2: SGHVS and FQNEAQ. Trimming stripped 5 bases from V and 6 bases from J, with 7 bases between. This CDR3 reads CASSVYAGELFF. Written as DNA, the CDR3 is TGTGCCAGCAGCGTCTATGCCGGGGAGCTGTTTTTT.

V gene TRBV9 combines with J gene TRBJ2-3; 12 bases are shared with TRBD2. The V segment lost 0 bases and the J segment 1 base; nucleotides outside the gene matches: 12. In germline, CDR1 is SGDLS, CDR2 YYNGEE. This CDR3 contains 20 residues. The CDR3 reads CASSVDLWLAGGLGTDTQYF. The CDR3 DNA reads TGTGCCAGCAGCGTAGATCTGTGGCTAGCGGGGGGGCTAGGCACAGATACGCAGTATTTT.

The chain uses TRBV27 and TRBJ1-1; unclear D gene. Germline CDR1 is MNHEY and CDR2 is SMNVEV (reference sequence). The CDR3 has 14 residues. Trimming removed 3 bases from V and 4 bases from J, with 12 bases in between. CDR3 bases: TGTGCCAGCAGTTTGTTTGGGGAGATCACTGAAGCTTTCTTT. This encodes CASSLFGEITEAFF.

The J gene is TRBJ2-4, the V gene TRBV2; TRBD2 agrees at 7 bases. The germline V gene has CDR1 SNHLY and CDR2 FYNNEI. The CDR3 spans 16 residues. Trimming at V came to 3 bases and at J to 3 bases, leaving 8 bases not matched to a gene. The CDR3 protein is CASSDGPAGYKNIQYF. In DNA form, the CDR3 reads TGTGCCAGCAGTGACGGACCAGCGGGATACAAAAACATTCAGTACTTC. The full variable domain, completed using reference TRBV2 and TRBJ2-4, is EPEVTQTPSHQVTQMGQEVILRCVPISNHLYFYWYRQILGQKVEFLVSFYNNEISEKSEIFDDQFSVERPDGSNFTLKIRSTKLEDSAMYFCASSDGPAGYKNIQYFGAGTRLSVL.

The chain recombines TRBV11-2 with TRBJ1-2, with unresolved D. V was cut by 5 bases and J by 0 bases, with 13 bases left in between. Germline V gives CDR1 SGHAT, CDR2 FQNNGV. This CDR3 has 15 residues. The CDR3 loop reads CASSTPREANYGYTF. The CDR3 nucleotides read TGTGCCAGCAGCACCCCCCGGGAAGCTAACTATGGCTACACCTTC.

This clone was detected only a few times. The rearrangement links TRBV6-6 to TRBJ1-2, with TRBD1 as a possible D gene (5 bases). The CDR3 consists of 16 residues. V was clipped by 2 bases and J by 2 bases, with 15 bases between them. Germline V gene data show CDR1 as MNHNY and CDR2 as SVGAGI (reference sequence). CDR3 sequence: CASSYPGNPTNYGYTF. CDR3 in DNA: TGTGCCAGCAGTTACCCAGGGAACCCAACGAACTATGGCTACACCTTC.

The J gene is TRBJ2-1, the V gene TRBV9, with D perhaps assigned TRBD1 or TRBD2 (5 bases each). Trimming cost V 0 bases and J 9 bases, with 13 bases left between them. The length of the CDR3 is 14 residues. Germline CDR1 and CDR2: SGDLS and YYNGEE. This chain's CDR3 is CASSVEGYGGEQFF. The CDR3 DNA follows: TGTGCCAGCAGCGTAGAAGGATATGGGGGTGAGCAGTTCTTC. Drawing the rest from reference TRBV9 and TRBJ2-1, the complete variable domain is DSGVTQTPKHLITATGQRVTLRCSPRSGDLSVYWYQQSLDQGLQFLIQYYNGEERAKGNILERFSAQQFPDLHSELNLSSLELGDSALYFCASSVEGYGGEQFFGPGTRLTVL.

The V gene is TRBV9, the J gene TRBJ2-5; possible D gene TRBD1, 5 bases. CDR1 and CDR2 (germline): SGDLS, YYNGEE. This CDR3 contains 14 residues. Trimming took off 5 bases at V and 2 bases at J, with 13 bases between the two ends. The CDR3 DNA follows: TGTGCCAGCAGTACCCATGGGGCACAAGAGACCCAGTACTTC. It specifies CASSTHGAQETQYF.

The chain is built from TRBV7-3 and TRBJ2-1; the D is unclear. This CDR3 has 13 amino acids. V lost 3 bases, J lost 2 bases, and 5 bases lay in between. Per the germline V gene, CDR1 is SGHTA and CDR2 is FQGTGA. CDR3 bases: TGTGCCAGCAGCTTGAATCCCTACAATGAGCAGTTCTTC. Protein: CASSLNPYNEQFF.

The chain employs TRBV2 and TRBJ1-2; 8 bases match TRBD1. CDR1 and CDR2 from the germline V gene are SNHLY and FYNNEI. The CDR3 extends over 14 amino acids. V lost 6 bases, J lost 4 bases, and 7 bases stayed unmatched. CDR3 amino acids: CASRASGTGYGYTF. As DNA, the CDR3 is TGTGCCAGCAGGGCCTCCGGGACAGGCTATGGCTACACCTTC.

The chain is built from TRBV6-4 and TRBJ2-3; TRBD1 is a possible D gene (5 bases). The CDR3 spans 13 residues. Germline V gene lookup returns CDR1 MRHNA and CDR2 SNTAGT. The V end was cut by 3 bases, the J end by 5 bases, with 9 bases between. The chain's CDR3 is CASSEQGGDTQYF. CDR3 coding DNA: TGTGCCAGCAGTGAGCAGGGTGGAGATACGCAGTATTTT.

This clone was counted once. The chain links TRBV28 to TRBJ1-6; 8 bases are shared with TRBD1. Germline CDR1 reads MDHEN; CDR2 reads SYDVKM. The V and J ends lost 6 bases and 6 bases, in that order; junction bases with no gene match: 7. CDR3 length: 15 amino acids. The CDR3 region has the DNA TGTGCCAGCAGAGCAGGGGGCAGGGGTAATTCACCCCTCCACTTT. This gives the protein CASRAGGRGNSPLHF.